Each of the 16 T cell receptor beta chains below was sequenced from the same sample in a study of T cells after yellow fever vaccination. One entry per CDR3 protein, called by TCRdb with MiXCR from the 5' RACE reads. In the table there are hundreds of thousands of distinct CDR3 sequences, around 13% of which are singletons. Sequencing used CD4+ T cells sorted from PBMCs, obtained 15 days after the yellow fever booster vaccination. The origin of the receptors is a man aged 18 to 30 who received the YFV17D yellow fever vaccine.

This clonotype was recorded a few times. The V call is TRBV4-1, the J call TRBJ1-5, with TRBD1 matching 9 bases. Trimming removed 0 bases from V and 4 bases from J; junction bases left unmatched: 4. The germline gives CDR1 MGHRA, CDR2 YSYEKL. This CDR3 has 16 residues. CDR3 region: CASSQDQGTGNQPQHF. CDR3 nucleotide sequence: TGCGCCAGCAGCCAAGATCAAGGGACAGGGAATCAGCCCCAGCATTTT.

The chain links TRBV18 to TRBJ1-2; D is unresolved. Trimming shortened V by 3 bases and J by 0 bases, and 11 bases separated the two germline ends. The CDR3 has 15 residues. Germline CDR1 reads KGHSH; CDR2 reads LQKENI. As DNA, the CDR3 is TGTGCCAGCTCACCTACCCCCGACCCTAACTATGGCTACACCTTC. The encoded protein is CASSPTPDPNYGYTF.

The V and J genes are TRBV4-3 and TRBJ2-6; D possibly uses TRBD1 or TRBD2 (5 bases each). The V gene lost 0 bases and the J gene lost 1 base, with 13 bases spanning the gap. Germline V gene data show CDR1 as LGHNA and CDR2 as YSLEER. This CDR3 is built from 18 residues. This chain's CDR3 is CASSQETVRGSGANVLTF. CDR3 nucleotides: TGCGCCAGCAGCCAAGAGACAGTGAGGGGTTCTGGGGCCAACGTCCTGACTTTC.

The rearrangement joins TRBV28 to TRBJ1-3, with D possibly TRBD1 on 6 matching bases. This CDR3 comprises 14 residues. V was pared by 8 bases and J by 0 bases, with 11 bases between. Per the germline V gene, CDR1 is MDHEN and CDR2 is SYDVKM. This chain's CDR3 is CASLDRSSGNTIYF. In DNA form, the CDR3 reads TGTGCCAGCCTCGACAGGAGCTCTGGAAACACCATATATTTT. Supplemented by reference TRBV28 and TRBJ1-3, the full variable domain reads DVKVTQSSRYLVKRTGEKVFLECVQDMDHENMFWYRQDPGLGLRLIYFSYDVKMKEKGDIPEGYSVSREKKERFSLILESASTNQTSMYLCASLDRSSGNTIYFGEGSWLTVV.

The CDR3 nucleotides are TGTGCCAGCAGCTTAGAGGCATGGGGGGCAGATACGCAGTATTTT. Translation: CASSLEAWGADTQYF. This chain joins TRBV7-9 and TRBJ2-3, with D possibly being TRBD2 (6 bases). Deletions cut 1 base from V and 4 bases from J, with 12 bases between. The CDR3 sequence is 15 residues long. The V gene's germline CDR1 is SEHNR and CDR2 FQNEAQ (reference sequence).

The chain carries TRBV11-1 and TRBJ2-4, with 8 nucleotides matching TRBD1. The CDR3 loop spans 16 amino acids. J lost 0 bases, V lost 5 bases, and 6 bases had no gene match. CDR1 is SGHAT and CDR2 is FQDESV in the germline V gene (reference sequence). The CDR3 sequence is CASSLGTGRAKNIQYF. The CDR3 nucleotides read TGTGCCAGCAGCCTGGGGACAGGCCGAGCCAAAAACATTCAGTACTTC.

This clonotype was recorded a few times. The chain combines TRBV29-1 with TRBJ2-5; possible D gene TRBD1, 5 bases. Between the trimmed V and J ends, which lost 7 bases and 5 bases, there was a span of 17 bases. This CDR3 contains 13 residues. Germline V gene sequence: CDR1 SQVTM, CDR2 ANQGSEA. Here the CDR3 DNA reads TGCAGCGCCTCCGACAGAGTCCGGGAGACCCAGTACTTC. Amino acids: CSASDRVRETQYF.

This clonotype has a count of ten or more. This chain connects TRBV7-2 to TRBJ2-7, with D perhaps assigned TRBD1 or TRBD2 (5 bases each). V lost 5 bases and J 4 bases, leaving 18 bases between the germline ends. The CDR3 is made up of 15 amino acids. Germline V lookup: CDR1 SGHTA, CDR2 FQGNSA. The CDR3 sequence is CASSPPGLLSYEQYF. The CDR3 region has the DNA TGTGCCAGCAGCCCTCCGGGGCTACTCTCTTACGAGCAGTACTTC.

This clonotype was observed a few times. This chain uses TRBV14 with TRBJ1-1; D remains unclear. V gave up 4 bases and J gave up 2 bases, with 8 bases separating them. There are 13 residues in the CDR3. CDR1 SGHDN and CDR2 FVKESK come from the germline V gene. In DNA form, the CDR3 reads TGTGCCAGCAGCCCCATACTTAACACTGAAGCTTTCTTT. Encoded protein: CASSPILNTEAFF.

This chain links TRBV11-3 with TRBJ2-1; D unresolved. The CDR3 length is 14 residues. The germline V and J ends were trimmed by 2 bases and 6 bases, with 11 bases remaining between them. Germline assignment: CDR1 SGHNT and CDR2 YENEEA. CDR3 loop: CASSLSGSGNEQFF. The CDR3 DNA reads as TGTGCCAGCAGCTTAAGTGGATCGGGCAATGAGCAGTTCTTC.

This clonotype has only a few counts. The chain carries TRBV10-1 and TRBJ2-7; D might be TRBD1 (5 bases). This CDR3 region has 12 residues. Trimming removed 9 bases at V and 3 bases at J, with 12 bases between. Germline lookup yields CDR1 WNHNN and CDR2 SYGVQD (reference sequence). The CDR3 sequence: CASGAKGYEQYF. The CDR3 DNA reads as TGCGCCAGTGGGGCGAAGGGCTACGAGCAGTACTTC.

In its sample, this clonotype was seen a few times. The V and J genes are TRBV7-2 and TRBJ2-1, with D unclear. Germline assignment: CDR1 SGHTA and CDR2 FQGNSA. Deletions cut 1 base from V and 8 bases from J, with 15 bases between. This CDR3 has 15 amino acids. CDR3 region: CASSLDLVRSYEQFF. CDR3 nucleotide sequence: TGTGCCAGCAGCTTAGATTTAGTACGAAGCTATGAGCAGTTCTTC.

This clonotype came up a few times. This rearrangement joins TRBV27 to TRBJ1-5; weak D call: TRBD1 (5 bases). The CDR3 extends over 13 amino acids. Germline V gene lookup returns CDR1 MNHEY and CDR2 SMNVEV (reference sequence). Trimming removed 0 bases at V and 7 bases at J, with 7 bases between. CDR3 DNA: TGTGCCAGCAGTTTATCAGGGGAACAGCCCCAGCATTTT. Its protein product is CASSLSGEQPQHF.

Ten or more counts support this clonotype. V and J are TRBV7-6 and TRBJ2-7; 10 bases fit TRBD1. The CDR3 runs to 14 residues. V lost 5 bases and J lost 7; bases outside the gene matches: 8. Germline V gene lookup returns CDR1 SGHVS and CDR2 FNYEAQ. The DNA for the CDR3 is TGTGCCAGCAGCCGGGACAGGGGCAGTGGAGAGCAGTACGTC. Translated, it gives CASSRDRGSGEQYV.

The chain combines TRBV6-5 with TRBJ1-5, with 7 bases matching TRBD1. CDR1 is MNHEY and CDR2 is SVGAGI in the germline V gene. The V and J ends lost 6 bases and 2 bases, in that order; junction bases with no gene match: 4. This CDR3 spans 14 amino acids. The CDR3: CASRTGAGNQPQHF. The CDR3 DNA is TGTGCCAGCAGAACAGGGGCGGGCAATCAGCCCCAGCATTTT.

This clonotype was detected only a few times. J is TRBJ1-2 and V is TRBV25-1, with a possible D match to TRBD1 (5 bases). The CDR3 is 15 residues long. The V and J ends lost 6 bases and 5 bases respectively, with 19 bases between them. The germline CDR1 and CDR2 sequences are MGHDK and SYGVNS. As DNA, the CDR3 is TGTGCCAGCAGCCCTAGGAGGGGACCGCTATATGGCTACACCTTC. It is translated as CASSPRRGPLYGYTF.